One and the same sample provided the 17 T cell receptor beta chains below, sequenced in a study of breast tumors, draining lymph nodes, adjacent tissues. TCRdb processed the multiplex PCR reads anew with MiXCR; each CDR3 protein has one entry. The sample records some 120,000 distinct CDR3 sequences, just under 20% being singletons. Breast cancer patients provided tissue from their axillary draining lymph nodes. Sequencing was performed on axillary lymph node tissue. The receptors were sampled from a female donor with breast cancer. Some clones in this sample may be carry-over from other donors' samples.

Concerning this clonotype itself: Relative to the germline gene, one junction end is altered; a read error may explain this. CDR3 sequence: CASSLSDYSGANVVTF. CDR3 bases: TGTGCCAGCAGTTTGTCGGACTACTCTGGGGCCAACGTCGTGACTTTC. The chain employs TRBV28 and TRBJ2-6; possible D gene TRBD2, 6 bases. The CDR3 covers 16 residues. The germline V gene encodes CDR1 MDHEN and CDR2 SYDVKM.

Concerning this clonotype itself: A much larger clone differs from this one at a single base, so this may be a read error. The gene calls are TRBV12-3 or TRBV12-4 and TRBJ2-6, with unresolved D. Trimming took 10 bases from V and 4 from J, leaving 11 bases between them. This CDR3 contains 13 residues. The chain's CDR3 is CATRVRGANVLTF. The CDR3 DNA is TGTGCCACTAGAGTGAGAGGGGCCAACGTCCTGACTTTC.

This clonotype was observed at least ten times. CDR3: CASSRRADPRGTQYF. The CDR3 region has the DNA TGTGCCAGCAGTCGCCGCGCGGACCCCCGAGGGACCCAGTACTTC. V gene TRBV9 combines with J gene TRBJ2-5; no reliable D call. Per the germline V gene, CDR1 is SGDLS and CDR2 is YYNGEE. Trimming cost V 5 bases and J 7 bases, with 21 bases left between them. The CDR3 totals 15 residues. Full variable domain (missing parts from reference TRBV9 and TRBJ2-5): DSGVTQTPKHLITATGQRVTLRCSPRSGDLSVYWYQQSLDQGLQFLIQYYNGEERAKGNILERFSAQQFPDLHSELNLSSLELGDSALYFCASSRRADPRGTQYFGPGTRLLVL.

This clonotype came up many times. The J gene is TRBJ2-5, the V gene TRBV20-1; possibly TRBD2 for D (5 bases). The CDR3 is 16 residues long. Germline V gene sequence: CDR1 DFQATT, CDR2 SNEGSKA (reference sequence). Trimming shortened V by 0 bases and J by 7 bases, and 21 bases separated the two germline ends. CDR3 amino acids: CSARDPVSGYGSTQYF. The CDR3 region has the DNA TGCAGTGCTAGAGATCCCGTGAGCGGCTACGGTTCGACCCAGTACTTC.

This clonotype was observed many times. This rearrangement joins TRBV20-1 to TRBJ2-3; D is unresolved. Germline CDR1 reads DFQATT; CDR2 reads SNEGSKA (reference sequence). CDR3 length: 13 residues. Trimming left V 0 bases short and J 5 bases short, with 9 bases between. The CDR3 region has the DNA TGCAGTGCTAGAGACCCGAAGCAAGATACGCAGTATTTT. Translated, it gives CSARDPKQDTQYF.

There are many counts of this clonotype. J is TRBJ2-7 and V is TRBV20-1; TRBD2 aligns across 9 bases. J lost 5 bases, V lost 6 bases, and 14 bases had no gene match. CDR1 DFQATT and CDR2 SNEGSKA come from the germline V gene (reference sequence). The CDR3 length is 15 residues. CDR3 region: CSASISGGRGNEQYF. The CDR3 DNA sequence: TGCAGTGCCTCAATCAGCGGGGGGCGGGGGAACGAGCAGTACTTC.

This clonotype showed up many times. This chain joins TRBV24-1 and TRBJ2-3, with TRBD2 matching 12 bases. V shed 9 bases and J 5 bases; nucleotides not matched to a gene: 11. The CDR3 has 16 amino acids. Germline V gives CDR1 KGHDR, CDR2 SFDVKD. The CDR3 loop reads CATGDSSGRALDTQYF. The CDR3 DNA reads TGTGCCACCGGCGACTCTAGCGGGAGGGCCTTAGATACGCAGTATTTT.

Many counts were recorded for this clonotype. The gene calls are TRBV6-6 and TRBJ2-2; TRBD2 agrees at 9 bases. The V gene's germline CDR1 is MNHNY and CDR2 SVGAGI (reference sequence). CDR3 length: 18 amino acids. J was trimmed by 4 bases and V by 0 bases; bases with no gene match: 9. The DNA for the CDR3 is TGTGCCAGCAGTTACTCGGGGCGGGGGGGCTTGAGCACCGGGGAGCTGTTTTTT. It is translated as CASSYSGRGGLSTGELFF.

The chain has TRBV28 and TRBJ1-5; D remains ambiguous. Germline-derived CDR1 and CDR2 are MDHEN and SYDVKM. Trimming shortened V by 9 bases and J by 2 bases, and 8 bases separated the two germline ends. This CDR3 is built from 12 residues. For the CDR3, the DNA is TGTGCCAGTGTTGCTGGCAATCAGCCCCAGCATTTT. It yields the protein CASVAGNQPQHF.

This clonotype was observed many times. This chain joins TRBV20-1 and TRBJ2-3; D not resolved. Germline values: CDR1 DFQATT, CDR2 SNEGSKA (reference sequence). The CDR3 consists of 14 residues. Deletions cut 0 bases from V and 6 bases from J, with 13 bases between. The CDR3 sequence is CSARDVGSGDTQYF. The CDR3, as DNA: TGCAGTGCTAGAGATGTGGGGTCCGGGGATACGCAGTATTTT.

This clonotype was seen ten or more times. This sequence joins TRBV6-1 and TRBJ1-2; D remains unclear. The CDR3 runs 13 residues. The V gene lost 7 bases and the J gene lost 6 bases, with 15 bases spanning the gap. The germline V gene encodes CDR1 MNHNS and CDR2 SASEGT. CDR3 amino acids: CASNIEGINGYTF. CDR3 DNA sequence: TGTGCCAGCAACATAGAAGGGATAAATGGCTACACCTTC.

This clonotype was seen repeatedly, ten times or more. V gene TRBV4-1 combines with J gene TRBJ2-7; TRBD1 matches 9 bases. The CDR3 has 16 amino acids. Germline V lookup: CDR1 MGHRA, CDR2 YSYEKL. Losses at the gene ends were 1 base for V and 3 bases for J; bases not matched to a gene: 7. The CDR3 coding sequence is TGCGCCAGCAGCCAAGGTCCGGGACAGGGAATCTACGAGCAGTACTTC. It encodes CASSQGPGQGIYEQYF.

There are many counts of this clonotype. The chain links TRBV2 to TRBJ2-5; 7 bases agree with TRBD1. This CDR3 is built from 15 residues. CDR1 is SNHLY, CDR2 FYNNEI, per germline. V was clipped by 7 bases and J by 5 bases; unmatched bases: 13. This CDR3 reads CASKRDRQRWETQYF. CDR3 bases: TGTGCCAGCAAACGGGACAGACAAAGGTGGGAGACCCAGTACTTC.

This clonotype occurred a few times. The chain employs TRBV5-1 and TRBJ2-5, with a weak D call TRBD2 (5 bases). Trimming left V 2 bases short and J 6 bases short, with 11 bases between. The length of the CDR3 is 13 residues. Germline V gene lookup returns CDR1 SGHRS and CDR2 YFSETQ. CDR3 protein: CASSFDAGKTQYF. The CDR3 DNA follows: TGCGCCAGCAGCTTCGATGCGGGCAAGACCCAGTACTTC.

Many counts were recorded for this clonotype. V gene TRBV20-1 combines with J gene TRBJ2-1; a weak D match, TRBD1 (5 bases). From germline, CDR1 is DFQATT and CDR2 SNEGSKA (reference sequence). This CDR3 region has 15 residues. V was clipped by 0 bases and J by 4 bases, with 13 bases between them. This CDR3 reads CSARDRRQPYNEQFF. The CDR3 nucleotides read TGCAGTGCTAGAGATAGAAGACAGCCATACAATGAGCAGTTCTTC.

In this sample, this clonotype turned up many times. The rearrangement uses TRBV3-1 and TRBJ2-7; 8 nucleotides agree with TRBD1. The trim removed 4 bases at V and 3 bases at J, leaving 2 bases unmatched. The germline V gene has CDR1 LGHDT and CDR2 YNNKEL (reference sequence). There are 13 residues in the CDR3. CDR3 amino acids: CASSRDRRYEQYF. DNA of the CDR3: TGTGCCAGCAGCCGGGACAGGCGCTACGAGCAGTACTTC.

The genes are TRBV28 and TRBJ1-3; D might be TRBD1 (5 bases). Germline CDR1 reads MDHEN; CDR2 reads SYDVKM. With 4 bases removed from V and 8 bases from J, the gap between germline ends came to 15 bases. This CDR3 region has 14 residues. The CDR3 DNA reads TGTGCCAGCAGTTCCCCACGAGGGGAAGACACCATATATTTT. It is translated as CASSSPRGEDTIYF.